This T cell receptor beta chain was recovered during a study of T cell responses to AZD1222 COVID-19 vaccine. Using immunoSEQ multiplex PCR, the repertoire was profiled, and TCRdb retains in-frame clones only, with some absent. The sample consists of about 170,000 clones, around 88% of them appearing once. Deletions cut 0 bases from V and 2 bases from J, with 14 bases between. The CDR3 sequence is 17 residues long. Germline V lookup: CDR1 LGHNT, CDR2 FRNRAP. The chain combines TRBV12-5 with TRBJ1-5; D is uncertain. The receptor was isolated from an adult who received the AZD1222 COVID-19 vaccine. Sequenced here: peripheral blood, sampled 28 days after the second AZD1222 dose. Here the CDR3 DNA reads TGTGCTAGTGGTTTGGTGGTTACGGGGAAAGGCAATCAGCCCCAGCATTTT. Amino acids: CASGLVVTGKGNQPQHF.